Each of the 14 T cell receptor beta chains below was sequenced from the same sample in a study of blood T cell repertoires in COVID-19. Here immunoSEQ multiplex PCR was the method, and the copy in TCRdb shows in-frame clones only, minus some. The data contain 150,000 to 200,000 clones, approximately 86% of them singletons. The sample was peripheral blood. The receptor source for this set is a man in his 70s with acute or convalescent COVID-19.

The chain couples TRBV27 to TRBJ2-7; 8 bases are shared with TRBD2. V shed 3 bases and J 1 base; nucleotides not matched to a gene: 5. Germline CDR1 and CDR2: MNHEY and SMNVEV (reference sequence). CDR3 size: 15 residues. CDR3 in DNA: TGTGCCAGCAGTTTTACCGGGAGGGCTTCCTACGAGCAGTACTTC. Protein sequence: CASSFTGRASYEQYF.

The chain recombines TRBV9 with TRBJ1-2; 8 bases are shared with TRBD1. V gave up 0 bases and J gave up 4 bases; unmatched junction bases: 5. This CDR3 has 15 amino acids. Germline CDR1 reads SGDLS; CDR2 reads YYNGEE. The chain's CDR3 is CASSVEWTGSYGYTF. DNA for the CDR3: TGTGCCAGCAGCGTAGAATGGACAGGGTCCTATGGCTACACCTTC.

The chain has TRBV28 and TRBJ1-2; D unresolved. V lost 8 bases, J lost 6 bases, and 13 bases lay in between. Germline V lookup: CDR1 MDHEN, CDR2 SYDVKM. The CDR3 runs 12 residues. The CDR3 is CASDREEDGYTF. CDR3 nucleotide sequence: TGTGCCAGCGACCGGGAGGAGGATGGCTACACCTTC.

The V call is TRBV5-1, the J call TRBJ1-1, with D possibly TRBD1 on 5 matching bases. The CDR3 is 14 amino acids. Looked up from germline, CDR1 is SGHRS and CDR2 is YFSETQ. V gave up 3 bases and J gave up 3 bases, with 12 bases separating them. As DNA, the CDR3 is TGCGCCAGCAGCTCCCGACAGAGCGACACTGAAGCTTTCTTT. This sequence encodes CASSSRQSDTEAFF.

The V call is TRBV9, the J call TRBJ2-7, with TRBD2 matching over 7 bases. The length of the CDR3 is 14 residues. The germline gives CDR1 SGDLS, CDR2 YYNGEE. J gave up 4 bases and V 4 bases, and 8 bases lay outside the gene matches. The CDR3 DNA reads TGTGCCAGCAGCCCCCTAGCGGAGTCTTACGAGCAGTACTTC. It yields the protein CASSPLAESYEQYF.

This clone was detected a few times. DNA of the CDR3: TGTGCCAGCAGCAACGGCCAGGTGAAATCTAATTCACCCCTCCACTTT. It encodes CASSNGQVKSNSPLHF. The chain combines TRBV21-1 with TRBJ1-6; TRBD1 is the table's D call and was not checked against the DNA. TRBV21-1 is classified as a pseudogene. This CDR3 comprises 16 residues.

The V call is TRBV6-5, the J call TRBJ1-1, with TRBD1 matching 7 bases. Germline assignment: CDR1 MNHEY and CDR2 SVGAGI. V lost 6 bases and J lost 4; bases outside the gene matches: 8. The CDR3 length is 14 residues. CDR3: CASSPTGLVTEAFF. Here the CDR3 DNA reads TGTGCCAGCAGCCCGACAGGGTTGGTCACTGAAGCTTTCTTT.

To note about this clone: Its ends do not fully match the called genes, so a read error is possible. Other nucleotide sequences in the sample specify the same CDR3. The chain has TRBV5-1 and TRBJ1-1; 7 bases agree with TRBD1. The CDR3 is 15 residues long. Germline V lookup: CDR1 SGHRS, CDR2 YFSETQ. The CDR3 DNA sequence: TGCGCCAGCAGCTTGGCCGGCAGGGGGGACACCGAAGCTTTCTTT. Protein: CASSLAGRGDTEAFF.

The chain employs TRBV11-2 and TRBJ1-1; possible D gene TRBD1, 5 bases. CDR3 length equals 13 residues. Trimming shortened V by 2 bases and J by 3 bases, and 7 bases separated the two germline ends. The germline V gene encodes CDR1 SGHAT and CDR2 FQNNGV. The CDR3 DNA follows: TGTGCCAGCAGCTTATTAGGGGACACTGAAGCTTTCTTT. Its translation: CASSLLGDTEAFF.

The chain has TRBV28 and TRBJ2-1; 12 nucleotides line up with TRBD2. Germline CDR1 and CDR2: MDHEN and SYDVKM. Unmatched junction bases numbered 12, after V lost 6 bases and J lost 6 bases. The CDR3 runs 17 residues. Here the CDR3 reads CASRTWLAGGYLNEQFF. CDR3 coding DNA: TGTGCCAGCAGGACCTGGCTAGCGGGAGGGTATCTCAATGAGCAGTTCTTC. Full variable domain (missing parts from reference TRBV28 and TRBJ2-1): DVKVTQSSRYLVKRTGEKVFLECVQDMDHENMFWYRQDPGLGLRLIYFSYDVKMKEKGDIPEGYSVSREKKERFSLILESASTNQTSMYLCASRTWLAGGYLNEQFFGPGTRLTVL.

The chain carries TRBV20-1 and TRBJ1-1; no clear D gene. This CDR3 has 11 residues. Per the germline V gene, CDR1 is DFQATT and CDR2 is SNEGSKA (reference sequence). The germline V and J ends were trimmed by 0 bases and 7 bases, with 6 bases remaining between them. The CDR3, as DNA: TGCAGTGCTAGAGATGTCGGTGAAGCTTTCTTT. Amino acid sequence: CSARDVGEAFF.

The chain recombines TRBV5-4 with TRBJ2-5; D is possibly TRBD2 (7 bases). The CDR3 has 13 residues. Deletions cut 4 bases from V and 4 bases from J, with 11 bases between. Germline assignment: CDR1 SGHNT and CDR2 YYREEE (reference sequence). The CDR3: CASSPGGAETQYF. The CDR3 coding sequence is TGTGCCAGCAGCCCTGGGGGGGCAGAGACCCAGTACTTC.

The V call is TRBV6-5, the J call TRBJ1-1, with D perhaps TRBD1 (6 bases). V was cut by 0 bases and J by 9 bases, with 8 bases left in between. Germline assignment: CDR1 MNHEY and CDR2 SVGAGI. This CDR3 region has 12 residues. The CDR3 sequence: CASSYSTGQAFF. Here the CDR3 DNA reads TGTGCCAGCAGTTACTCCACAGGGCAAGCTTTCTTT.

V and J are TRBV10-1 and TRBJ2-3; 11 nucleotides line up with TRBD2. This CDR3 has 16 amino acids. CDR1 WNHNN and CDR2 SYGVQD come from the germline V gene (reference sequence). J lost 2 bases, V lost 4 bases, and 5 bases had no gene match. The chain's CDR3 is CASSALAGGPTDTQYF. In DNA form, the CDR3 reads TGCGCCAGCAGTGCGCTAGCGGGGGGACCCACAGATACGCAGTATTTT.